The 10 T cell receptor beta chains below come from one sample, sequenced in a study of PD-L1 blockade in urothelial cancer. TCRdb keeps only in-frame clones here, not all; method: immunoSEQ multiplex PCR. The table records tens of thousands of clones, around 89% of them present only once. Time point noted: pretreatment peripheral blood. Sequenced material: PBMCs, taken around atezolizumab (anti-PD-L1) treatment. The receptors shown here come from a man aged 55 to 69 with urothelial cancer.

CDR3 region: CASSIGPGETQYF. The CDR3 DNA reads TGTGCCAGTAGTATAGGCCCGGGGGAGACCCAGTACTTC. This chain uses TRBV19 with TRBJ2-5, with D tentatively TRBD2 (5 bases). V lost 1 base and J lost 5, with 8 bases in between. The CDR3 consists of 13 residues. Germline V lookup: CDR1 LNHDA, CDR2 SQIVND (reference sequence). The entire variable domain, with the rest obtained from reference TRBV19 and TRBJ2-5, is as follows: DGGITQSPKYLFRKEGQNVTLSCEQNLNHDAMYWYRQDPGQGLRLIYYSQIVNDFQKGDIAEGYSVSREKKESFPLTVTSAQKNPTAFYLCASSIGPGETQYFGPGTRLLVL.

As regards this clone: The sample has other DNA sequences that encode this CDR3 too. The chain employs TRBV9 and TRBJ2-2; 12 bases fit TRBD2. In germline, CDR1 is SGDLS, CDR2 YYNGEE. V lost 5 bases to trimming and J lost 5 bases; unmatched junction nucleotides: 13. CDR3 length: 18 amino acids. As DNA, the CDR3 is TGTGCCAGCAGTGCCTCTAGCGGGGGGGCCGGATTTACCGGGGAGCTGTTTTTT. Its translation is CASSASSGGAGFTGELFF.

The chain combines TRBV27 with TRBJ1-1, with 11 bases identical to TRBD1. V lost 5 bases to trimming and J lost 4 bases; unmatched junction nucleotides: 6. Per germline, CDR1 MNHEY and CDR2 SMNVEV (reference sequence). The CDR3 has 15 amino acids. CDR3 residues: CASSRGTGGGTEAFF. For the CDR3, the DNA is TGTGCCAGCAGTCGTGGGACAGGGGGGGGCACTGAAGCTTTCTTT.

This clone was seen a few times. This chain uses TRBV7-3 with TRBJ1-6; D may be TRBD1 (6 bases). Per germline, CDR1 SGHTA and CDR2 FQGTGA. The CDR3 totals 14 residues. Trimming removed 5 bases from V and 10 bases from J, with 15 bases in between. The DNA for the CDR3 is TGTGCCAGCAGCCCACAGGGAGGGGGATCACCCCTCCACTTT. It is translated as CASSPQGGGSPLHF.

This clone has just one count. The chain uses TRBV4-3 and TRBJ1-2; a weak D match, TRBD1 (5 bases). There are 15 residues in the CDR3. The ends were cut back, 0 bases at V and 3 bases at J, with 11 bases in the middle. Germline lookup yields CDR1 LGHNA and CDR2 YSLEER. The CDR3 nucleotides read TGCGCCAGCAGCCAAGATAAACAGGTCGACTATGGCTACACCTTC. Amino acids: CASSQDKQVDYGYTF.

The J gene is TRBJ2-7, the V gene TRBV5-1, with D tentatively TRBD1 (6 bases). This CDR3 has 15 residues. Between the trimmed V and J ends, which lost 0 bases and 2 bases, there was a span of 12 bases. Germline V lookup: CDR1 SGHRS, CDR2 YFSETQ. CDR3: CASSLDEGDAYEQYF. CDR3 DNA sequence: TGCGCCAGCAGCTTGGATGAGGGGGATGCCTACGAGCAGTACTTC.

This clone was observed once. J is TRBJ2-1 and V is TRBV29-1; 7 positions match TRBD1. V shed 6 bases, J shed 7 bases, and the junction held 12 bases outside the gene matches. CDR1 and CDR2 from the germline V gene are SQVTM and ANQGSEA. This CDR3 contains 14 residues. Written as DNA, the CDR3 is TGCAGCGTCGCCGGGACAGAGGCCCTAAATGAGCAGTTCTTC. Translated, it gives CSVAGTEALNEQFF.

The chain joins TRBV19 to TRBJ2-7; 8 bases agree with TRBD2. Germline values: CDR1 LNHDA, CDR2 SQIVND (reference sequence). This CDR3 spans 14 amino acids. V gave up 3 bases and J gave up 6 bases; unmatched junction bases: 7. CDR3 nucleotides: TGTGCCAGTAGTATTCTCAGCGGGAGTCCCGAGCAGTACTTC. Translated, it gives CASSILSGSPEQYF.

The rearrangement uses TRBV6-6 and TRBJ2-2; tentative D call: TRBD2 (5 bases). Germline V gives CDR1 MNHNY, CDR2 SVGAGI (reference sequence). There are 14 residues in the CDR3. V shed 8 bases and J shed 3 bases, with 13 bases lying between them. The CDR3 loop is CASRRGSHTGELFF. The DNA for the CDR3 is TGTGCCAGCCGTCGCGGGTCCCACACCGGGGAGCTGTTTTTT.

In its sample, this clone was seen a few times. This CDR3 reads CATSRDLWALGGGSGANVLTF. CDR3 in DNA: TGTGCCACCAGCAGAGACCTCTGGGCCCTCGGGGGTGGCTCTGGGGCCAACGTCCTGACTTTC. This chain uses TRBV15 with TRBJ2-6, with D possibly matching TRBD2 (6 bases). Trimming took off 0 bases at V and 0 bases at J, with 21 bases between the two ends. CDR3 size: 21 residues. Germline V gives CDR1 LNHNV, CDR2 YYDKDF (reference sequence).